The table lists the clone carrying this T cell receptor (beta chain) with a count of one. No antigen is known for it. These data originate in a study of T cell responses to AZD1222 COVID-19 vaccine. Regarding the study as a whole: The donor group comprised mostly white British people and more females; the analysis possibly underestimated clonal diversity. Sampled repertoires all dated from after the peak T cell response.

Produced via immunoSEQ multiplex PCR; TCRdb's table is partial and in-frame only. Among 75,000 to 85,000 clones listed, more than 75% were seen once. Trimming removed 5 bases from V and 5 bases from J; junction bases left unmatched: 4. The CDR3 is made up of 15 amino acids. Germline CDR1 is SGHNT and CDR2 is YENEEA. The sequencing here drew on peripheral blood, taken on day 0 of AZD1222 vaccination. The sequence was obtained from an adult in good health. The chain combines TRBV11-3 with TRBJ1-6, with 9 bases lining up with TRBD1. CDR3 DNA: TGTGCCAGCAGCCCCCGGGACAGGGATAATTCACCCCTCCACTTT. Translated, it gives CASSPRDRDNSPLHF.